The entry below gives a single T cell receptor beta chain sequence along with its context. Its specificity is unknown. A FACSAria was used to sort CD4+ and CD8+ T cells. These cells came from PBMCs. The sample comes from a study of CD8+ T cells in alopecia areata. Overall study context: Each of the treated patients was given oral tofacitinib, 5 to 10 mg twice daily, for moderate-to-severe alopecia areata. Dosing with tofacitinib proceeded for 6 to 18 months, followed by 6 months off drug.

Findings and caveats of the study: Besides other cells, scalp samples also yield sequences of resident alphabeta T cells from normal skin.

cDNA prepared by RNA extraction and subsequent reverse transcription served as the template for sequencing. Generated by immunoSEQ multiplex PCR, the TCRdb table keeps only in-frame clones and is missing some. Altogether 150,000 to 200,000 clones are present, 63% being singletons, with the ten largest covering around 1.6%. Germline CDR1 and CDR2: LGHNA and YSLEER. The CDR3 loop spans 12 amino acids. Trimming pared 8 bases from V and 5 bases from J, leaving 10 bases between. The TCR sequence derives from a human donor with alopecia areata. Sample: CD4+ T cells sorted from blood, taken at week 0. V gene TRBV4-3 combines with J gene TRBJ2-1, with D perhaps TRBD1 or TRBD2 (5 bases each). CDR3 nucleotide sequence: TGCGCCAGCGCCGGGACCCACAATGAGCAGTTCTTC. Translated, it gives CASAGTHNEQFF.